Below are 20 T cell receptor beta chains sequenced from a single sample in a study of cytomegalovirus exposure and HLA in healthy donors. Both 60 Vbeta primers and 13 Jbeta primers went into the PCR. Method: immunoSEQ multiplex PCR; TCRdb's copy keeps in-frame clones and lacks some. This sample yields roughly 77,000 clones, of which roughly 9.1% are seen a single time; approximately 25% belongs to the top ten. The sample taken for sequencing was PBMCs. Every receptor here comes from a man aged 60 to 75 in good health and CMV-seropositive.

V usage is TRBV7-8 and J usage is TRBJ2-3, with D perhaps matching TRBD2 (5 bases). This CDR3 is built from 14 residues. The germline V and J ends were trimmed by 6 bases and 0 bases, with 10 bases remaining between them. Germline CDR1 reads SGHVS; CDR2 reads FQNEAQ. The CDR3 nucleotides are TGTGCCAGCAGATACGGACTTAGCACAGATACGCAGTATTTT. The encoded protein is CASRYGLSTDTQYF. Full variable domain (outside the CDR3, taken from reference TRBV7-8 and TRBJ2-3): GAGVSQSPRYKVAKRGQDVALRCDPISGHVSLFWYQQALGQGPEFLTYFQNEAQLDKSGLPSDRFFAERPEGSVSTLKIQRTQQEDSAVYLCASRYGLSTDTQYFGPGTRLTVL.

This clone was observed a handful of times. V and J are TRBV19 and TRBJ2-1; 9 positions match TRBD1. This CDR3 spans 13 amino acids. With 4 bases clipped from V and 9 bases from J, the junction kept 4 bases outside the gene matches. Germline V gene lookup returns CDR1 LNHDA and CDR2 SQIVND (reference sequence). The DNA of the CDR3 is TGTGCCAGTAGTACGGGACAGGGCGGTGAGCAGTTCTTC. Protein: CASSTGQGGEQFF.

This clone showed up just a few times. This rearrangement joins TRBV6-6 to TRBJ2-3, with TRBD1 identical over 9 bases. The CDR3 length is 14 residues. Losses at the gene ends were 2 bases for V and 4 bases for J; bases not matched to a gene: 1. Germline V lookup: CDR1 MNHNY, CDR2 SVGAGI (reference sequence). CDR3 sequence: CASSYGTGSDTQYF. CDR3 in DNA: TGTGCCAGCAGTTACGGGACAGGGTCAGATACGCAGTATTTT.

This clone turned up a few times. The rearrangement joins TRBV6-5 to TRBJ1-1; D gene unclear. The ends were cut back, 5 bases at V and 6 bases at J, with 13 bases in the middle. Germline lookup yields CDR1 MNHEY and CDR2 SVGAGI. There are 13 residues in the CDR3. The CDR3 loop reads CASSGFYLAEAFF. The CDR3 DNA reads TGTGCCAGCAGTGGCTTTTACCTCGCTGAAGCTTTCTTT.

The chain is built from TRBV6-4 and TRBJ2-4; D may be TRBD1 (5 bases). V was cut by 2 bases and J by 6 bases, with 11 bases left in between. The CDR3 is made up of 14 amino acids. In germline, CDR1 is MRHNA, CDR2 SNTAGT. The CDR3 is CASSDGRDANIQYF. The CDR3 region has the DNA TGTGCCAGCAGTGACGGCAGGGATGCAAACATTCAGTACTTC.

The chain couples TRBV2 to TRBJ2-5; 10 bases line up with TRBD2. The ends lost 6 bases at V and 6 bases at J; junction bases unmatched: 10. Germline loops: CDR1 SNHLY, CDR2 FYNNEI. CDR3 length: 15 amino acids. CDR3 sequence reads: CASRGERGGRQTQYF. CDR3 coding DNA: TGTGCCAGCAGAGGGGAGCGGGGGGGCCGACAGACCCAGTACTTC.

This chain links TRBV5-4 with TRBJ2-1; TRBD1 matches 9 bases. V shed 4 bases, J shed 1 base, and the junction held 6 bases outside the gene matches. This CDR3 region has 16 residues. Germline assignment: CDR1 SGHNT and CDR2 YYREEE (reference sequence). Here the CDR3 reads CASSPRQGESYNEQFF. CDR3 in DNA: TGTGCCAGCAGCCCTCGACAGGGGGAGTCCTACAATGAGCAGTTCTTC. Using reference TRBV5-4 and TRBJ2-1 for the parts outside the CDR3, the full variable domain is ETGVTQSPTHLIKTRGQQVTLRCSSQSGHNTVSWYQQALGQGPQFIFQYYREEENGRGNFPPRFSGLQFPNYSSELNVNALELDDSALYLCASSPRQGESYNEQFFGPGTRLTVL.

J is TRBJ2-3 and V is TRBV4-2, with 9 bases lining up with TRBD2. Germline lookup yields CDR1 LGHNA and CDR2 YNFKEQ. J gave up 0 bases and V 4 bases, and 8 bases lay outside the gene matches. CDR3 length: 17 amino acids. The DNA of the CDR3 is TGTGCCAGCAGCCGGTCCGAGCGGGAGGCTAGCACAGATACGCAGTATTTT. Residues: CASSRSEREASTDTQYF.

The V and J genes are TRBV27 and TRBJ2-5, with 7 bases aligning to TRBD2. The better agreement between TRBJ2-7 and the DNA end casts doubt on the J call. Germline V CDR1 and CDR2: MNHEY, SMNVEV (reference sequence). The CDR3 sequence is 16 residues long. The CDR3 nucleotides are TGTGCCAGCAGACCCGACCGGGGGGAAAGACCCTACGAGCAGTACTTC. Translated: CASRPDRGERPYEQYF.

This clone was observed a few times. CDR3 sequence (DNA): TGCAGCGCTCAGCCCAGCGGCAGCACAGATACGCAGTATTTT. Its protein product is CSAQPSGSTDTQYF. The V and J genes are TRBV29-1 and TRBJ2-3, with a weak D call TRBD2 (5 bases). The CDR3 contains 14 residues. Germline V gene sequence: CDR1 SQVTM, CDR2 ANQGSEA. V was cut by 7 bases and J by 0 bases, with 14 bases left in between.

This clone was seen a few times. V usage is TRBV4-1 and J usage is TRBJ2-5, with TRBD2 identical over 13 bases. This CDR3 comprises 15 residues. Trimming cost V 3 bases and J 5 bases; bases outside gene matches: 3. Looked up from germline, CDR1 is MGHRA and CDR2 is YSYEKL. CDR3 sequence (DNA): TGCGCCAGCAGCCAGGGACTAGCGGGGACCGAGACCCAGTACTTC. Translating gives CASSQGLAGTETQYF.

This clone was counted a few times. The chain combines TRBV9 with TRBJ1-1; TRBD1 agrees at 8 bases. J gave up 4 bases and V 3 bases, and 5 bases lay outside the gene matches. The germline CDR1 and CDR2 sequences are SGDLS and YYNGEE. The CDR3 covers 14 residues. The CDR3 spells CASSGSQGVTEAFF. The CDR3 nucleotides are TGTGCCAGCAGCGGATCACAGGGGGTCACTGAAGCTTTCTTT.

This clone has a handful of counts. The rearrangement uses TRBV30 and TRBJ1-5, with D possibly matching TRBD1 (6 bases). Per germline, CDR1 GTSNPN and CDR2 SVGIG (reference sequence). The V end was cut by 0 bases, the J end by 6 bases, with 18 bases between. CDR3 length: 16 residues. CDR3 region: CAWSVGGVESGQPQHF. The CDR3 coding sequence is TGTGCCTGGAGTGTAGGGGGGGTCGAGAGCGGTCAGCCCCAGCATTTT. Based on the CDR3 plus reference TRBV30 and TRBJ1-5, the full variable domain is SQTIHQWPATLVQPVGSPLSLECTVEGTSNPNLYWYRQAAGRGLQLLFYSVGIGQISSEVPQNLSASRPQDRQFILSSKKLLLSDSGFYLCAWSVGGVESGQPQHFGDGTRLSIL.

The V and J genes are TRBV5-1 and TRBJ2-4, with D possibly TRBD2 on 6 matching bases. The CDR3 has 11 amino acids. V was trimmed by 3 bases and J by 8 bases, leaving 6 bases between them. In germline, CDR1 is SGHRS, CDR2 YFSETQ. This chain's CDR3 is CASSSGDIQYF. Here the CDR3 DNA reads TGCGCCAGCAGCTCGGGGGACATTCAGTACTTC.

V gene TRBV7-8 combines with J gene TRBJ2-2; tentative D call: TRBD1 (6 bases). The CDR3 length is 16 residues. Looked up from germline, CDR1 is SGHVS and CDR2 is FQNEAQ. V lost 5 bases, J lost 7 bases, and 20 bases lay in between. The CDR3 region has the DNA TGTGCCAGCAGCCACCGGGCAGGGGAAAATGTCGGGGAGCTGTTTTTT. Its translation is CASSHRAGENVGELFF.

The chain joins TRBV28 to TRBJ2-3; 7 positions agree with TRBD2. There are 14 residues in the CDR3. The trim removed 4 bases at V and 4 bases at J, leaving 5 bases unmatched. Germline CDR1 is MDHEN and CDR2 is SYDVKM. CDR3 loop: CASSSWGGADTQYF. CDR3 in DNA: TGTGCCAGCAGTTCGTGGGGGGGAGCAGATACGCAGTATTTT. The full variable domain, in which reference TRBV28 and TRBJ2-3 provide the parts outside the CDR3, is DVKVTQSSRYLVKRTGEKVFLECVQDMDHENMFWYRQDPGLGLRLIYFSYDVKMKEKGDIPEGYSVSREKKERFSLILESASTNQTSMYLCASSSWGGADTQYFGPGTRLTVL.

J is TRBJ2-1 and V is TRBV7-9; 7 bases agree with TRBD2. The CDR3 length is 16 residues. The germline gives CDR1 SEHNR, CDR2 FQNEAQ (reference sequence). V shed 3 bases and J 0 bases; nucleotides not matched to a gene: 5. The CDR3 DNA sequence: TGTGCCAGCAGCTTCCACAGGACTAGCTCCTACAATGAGCAGTTCTTC. This translates into CASSFHRTSSYNEQFF.

The chain's CDR3 is CASSLGQLNTGELFF. As DNA, the CDR3 is TGTGCCAGCAGTTTAGGACAGTTAAACACCGGGGAGCTGTTTTTT. The J gene is TRBJ2-2, the V gene TRBV27; the D gene is possibly TRBD1 (6 bases). CDR1 MNHEY and CDR2 SMNVEV come from the germline V gene (reference sequence). The CDR3 loop spans 15 amino acids. V was pared by 2 bases and J by 2 bases, with 9 bases between.

The chain links TRBV10-1 to TRBJ2-1; 8 nucleotides align to TRBD2. CDR3 size: 16 residues. Germline lookup yields CDR1 WNHNN and CDR2 SYGVQD (reference sequence). J was trimmed by 0 bases and V by 6 bases; bases with no gene match: 7. The CDR3 region is CASSGSGAPSYNEQFF. The CDR3 bases are TGCGCCAGCAGCGGTAGCGGGGCACCCTCCTACAATGAGCAGTTCTTC.

The J gene is TRBJ1-4, the V gene TRBV18, with 7 bases aligning to TRBD1. CDR1 KGHSH and CDR2 LQKENI come from the germline V gene. CDR3 length: 14 residues. The ends lost 3 bases at V and 8 bases at J; junction bases unmatched: 6. The CDR3 coding sequence is TGTGCCAGCTCACCCCTTTCAGGGGGGGAAAAACTGTTTTTT. It yields the protein CASSPLSGGEKLFF.